This passage covers 4 T cell receptor beta chains from one sample sequenced in a study of identical twins. TCRdb processed the 5' RACE reads anew with MiXCR; each CDR3 protein has one entry. The sample lists 200,000 to 250,000 distinct CDR3 sequences, around 6.9% occurring once. The same sample was also used in a study of yellow fever vaccine responses in identical twins.

The material sequenced was memory (CD45RO+) T cells sorted from blood. These receptors all stem from a young woman in good health.

The chain carries TRBV11-2 and TRBJ1-5; no clear D gene. From germline, CDR1 is SGHAT and CDR2 FQNNGV. This CDR3 spans 14 amino acids. Deletions cut 4 bases from V and 0 bases from J, with 7 bases between. Written as DNA, the CDR3 is TGTGCCAGCAGCTCCGAATATAGCAATCAGCCCCAGCATTTT. It codes for CASSSEYSNQPQHF.

This clonotype was seen ten or more times. V and J are TRBV7-8 and TRBJ1-2; D is uncertain. V lost 0 bases, J lost 7 bases, and 21 bases lay in between. Germline V gene lookup returns CDR1 SGHVS and CDR2 FQNEAQ. The CDR3 runs 17 residues. Here the CDR3 reads CASSLAGLPGSRAGYTF. The CDR3 DNA reads as TGTGCCAGCAGCTTAGCCGGGTTACCGGGAAGCCGCGCTGGCTACACCTTC.

This clonotype was recorded many times. The gene calls are TRBV12-3 or TRBV12-4 and TRBJ2-3; 13 bases fit TRBD2. The CDR3 contains 15 residues. The junction had 5 bases not matched to a gene; V was cut back by 6 bases and J by 5 bases. CDR3 bases: TGTGCCAGCAGATTACTAGCGGGGGGGGTAGATACGCAGTATTTT. Translating it yields CASRLLAGGVDTQYF.

This clonotype has ten or more counts. CDR3 region: CASLDMGYEQYF. In DNA, the CDR3 is TGTGCCAGCCTGGACATGGGCTACGAGCAGTACTTC. The V gene is TRBV12-3 or TRBV12-4, the J gene TRBJ2-7, with a possible D match to TRBD1 (5 bases). The CDR3 spans 12 residues. V was clipped by 8 bases and J by 3 bases, with 11 bases between them.